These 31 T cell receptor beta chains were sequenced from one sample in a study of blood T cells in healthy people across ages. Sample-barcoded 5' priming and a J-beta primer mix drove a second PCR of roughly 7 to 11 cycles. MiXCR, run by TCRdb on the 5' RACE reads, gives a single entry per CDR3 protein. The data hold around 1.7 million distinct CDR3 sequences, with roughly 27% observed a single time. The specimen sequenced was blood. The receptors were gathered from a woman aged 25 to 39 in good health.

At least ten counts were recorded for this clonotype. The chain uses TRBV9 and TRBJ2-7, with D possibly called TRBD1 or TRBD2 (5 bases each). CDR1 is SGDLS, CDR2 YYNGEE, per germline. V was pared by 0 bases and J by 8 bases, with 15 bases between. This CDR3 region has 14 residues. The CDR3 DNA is TGTGCCAGCAGCGTAGCTGTGACAGAGGGACAGCAGTACTTC. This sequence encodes CASSVAVTEGQQYF. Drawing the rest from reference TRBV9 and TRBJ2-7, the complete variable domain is DSGVTQTPKHLITATGQRVTLRCSPRSGDLSVYWYQQSLDQGLQFLIQYYNGEERAKGNILERFSAQQFPDLHSELNLSSLELGDSALYFCASSVAVTEGQQYFGPGTRLTVT.

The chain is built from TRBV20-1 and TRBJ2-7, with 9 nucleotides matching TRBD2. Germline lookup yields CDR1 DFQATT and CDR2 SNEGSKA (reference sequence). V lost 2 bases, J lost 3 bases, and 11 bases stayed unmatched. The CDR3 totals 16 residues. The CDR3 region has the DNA TGCAGTGCTAGAACGTCTAGCGGGGTGAGGGTCTACGAGCAGTACTTC. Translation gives CSARTSSGVRVYEQYF.

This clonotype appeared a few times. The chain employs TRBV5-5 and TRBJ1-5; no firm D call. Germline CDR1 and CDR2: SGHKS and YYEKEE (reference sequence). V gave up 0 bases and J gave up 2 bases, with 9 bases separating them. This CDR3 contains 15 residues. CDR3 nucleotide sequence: TGTGCCAGCAGCTTGGCGCACGGAGGCAATCAGCCCCAGCATTTT. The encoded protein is CASSLAHGGNQPQHF.

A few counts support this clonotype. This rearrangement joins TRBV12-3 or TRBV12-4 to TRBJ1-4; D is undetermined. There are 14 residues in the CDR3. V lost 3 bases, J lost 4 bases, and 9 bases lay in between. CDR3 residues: CASSFGQSNEKLFF. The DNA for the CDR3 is TGTGCCAGCAGTTTCGGGCAGAGTAATGAAAAACTGTTTTTT.

The CDR3 DNA sequence: TGCAGCGCAAAGGGTGGTCAGGGCGCAACTAATGAAAAACTGTTTTTT. It specifies CSAKGGQGATNEKLFF. The chain carries TRBV29-1 and TRBJ1-4, with a tentative D call TRBD1 (5 bases). Germline V CDR1 and CDR2: SQVTM, ANQGSEA. This CDR3 spans 16 amino acids. Between the trimmed V and J ends, which lost 7 bases and 0 bases, there was a span of 18 bases.

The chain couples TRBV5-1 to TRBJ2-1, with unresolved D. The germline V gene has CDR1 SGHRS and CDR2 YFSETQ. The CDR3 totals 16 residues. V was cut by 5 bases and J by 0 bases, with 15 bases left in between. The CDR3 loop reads CASSRETRSSYNEQFF. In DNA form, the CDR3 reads TGCGCCAGCAGTCGTGAGACGAGGAGCTCCTACAATGAGCAGTTCTTC.

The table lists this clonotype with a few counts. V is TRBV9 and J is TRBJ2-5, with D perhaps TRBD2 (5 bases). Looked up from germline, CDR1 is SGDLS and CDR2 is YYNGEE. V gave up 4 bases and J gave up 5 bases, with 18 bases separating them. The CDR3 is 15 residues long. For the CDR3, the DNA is TGTGCCAGCAGCCTTACCGGTGTCAGGAGGGAGACCCAGTACTTC. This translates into CASSLTGVRRETQYF.

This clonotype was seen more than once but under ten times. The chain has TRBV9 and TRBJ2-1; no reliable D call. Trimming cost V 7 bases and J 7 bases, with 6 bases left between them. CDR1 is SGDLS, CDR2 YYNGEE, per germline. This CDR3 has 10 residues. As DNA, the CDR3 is TGTGCCAGCTTTTTGAATGAGCAGTTCTTC. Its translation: CASFLNEQFF.

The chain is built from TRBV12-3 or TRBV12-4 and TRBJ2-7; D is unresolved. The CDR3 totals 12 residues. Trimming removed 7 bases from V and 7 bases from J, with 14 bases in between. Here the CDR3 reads CASTFTHFEQYF. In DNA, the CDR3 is TGTGCCAGCACCTTCACACATTTTGAGCAGTACTTC.

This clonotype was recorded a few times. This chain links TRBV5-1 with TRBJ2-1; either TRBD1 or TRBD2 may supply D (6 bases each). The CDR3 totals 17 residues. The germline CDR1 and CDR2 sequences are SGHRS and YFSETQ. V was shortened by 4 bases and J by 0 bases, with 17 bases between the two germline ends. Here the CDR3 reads CASSPGERVSSYNEQFF. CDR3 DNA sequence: TGCGCCAGCAGCCCAGGGGAGCGGGTTAGCTCCTACAATGAGCAGTTCTTC. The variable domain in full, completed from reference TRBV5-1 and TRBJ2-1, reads KAGVTQTPRYLIKTRGQQVTLSCSPISGHRSVSWYQQTPGQGLQFLFEYFSETQRNKGNFPGRFSGRQFSNSRSEMNVSTLELGDSALYLCASSPGERVSSYNEQFFGPGTRLTVL.

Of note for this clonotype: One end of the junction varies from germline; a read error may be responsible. CDR3 sequence reads: CANSPLAGNTGELFF. The DNA of the CDR3 is TGTGCCAACAGTCCCTTAGCGGGGAACACCGGGGAGCTGTTTTTT. The V and J genes are TRBV12-3 or TRBV12-4 and TRBJ2-2, with TRBD2 identical over 7 bases. The CDR3 sequence is 15 residues long.

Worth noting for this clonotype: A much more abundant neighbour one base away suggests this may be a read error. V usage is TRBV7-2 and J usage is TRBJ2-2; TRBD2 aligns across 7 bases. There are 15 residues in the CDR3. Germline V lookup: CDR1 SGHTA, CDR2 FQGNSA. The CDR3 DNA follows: TGTGCCAGCAGCTTAGGCCTAGCGGACACCGGGGGGCTGTTTTTT. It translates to CASSLGLADTGGLFF.

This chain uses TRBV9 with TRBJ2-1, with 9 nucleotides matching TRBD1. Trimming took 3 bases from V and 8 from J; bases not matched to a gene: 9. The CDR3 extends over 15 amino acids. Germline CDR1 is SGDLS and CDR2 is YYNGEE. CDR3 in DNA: TGTGCCAGCAGCGACGGGACAGGGAGTTGGGATGAGCAGTTCTTC. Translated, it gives CASSDGTGSWDEQFF.

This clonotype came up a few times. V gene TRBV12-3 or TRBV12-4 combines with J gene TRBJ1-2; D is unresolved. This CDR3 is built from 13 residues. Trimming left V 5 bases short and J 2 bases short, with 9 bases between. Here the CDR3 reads CASSTDPNYGYTF. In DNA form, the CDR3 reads TGTGCCAGCAGTACTGACCCAAACTATGGCTACACCTTC.

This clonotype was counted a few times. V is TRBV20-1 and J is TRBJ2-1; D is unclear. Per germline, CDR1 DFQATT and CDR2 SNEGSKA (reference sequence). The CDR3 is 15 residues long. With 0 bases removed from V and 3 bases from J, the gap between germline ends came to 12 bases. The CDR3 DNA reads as TGCAGTGCTAGAGAAGAGCTAGTCCGCTACAATGAGCAGTTCTTC. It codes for CSAREELVRYNEQFF.

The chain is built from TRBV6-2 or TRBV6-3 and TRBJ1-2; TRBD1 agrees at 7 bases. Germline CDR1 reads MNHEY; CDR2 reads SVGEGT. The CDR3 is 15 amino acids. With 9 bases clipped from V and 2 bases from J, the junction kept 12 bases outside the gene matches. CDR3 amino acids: CASFSGTARNYGYTF. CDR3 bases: TGTGCCAGTTTTTCCGGGACAGCGAGAAACTATGGCTACACCTTC.

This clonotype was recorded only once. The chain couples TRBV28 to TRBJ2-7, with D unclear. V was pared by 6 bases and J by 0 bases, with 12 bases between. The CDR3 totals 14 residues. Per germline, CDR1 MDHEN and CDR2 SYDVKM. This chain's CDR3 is CASRLVRSSYEQYF. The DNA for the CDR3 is TGTGCCAGCAGGTTGGTCAGGAGCTCCTACGAGCAGTACTTC.

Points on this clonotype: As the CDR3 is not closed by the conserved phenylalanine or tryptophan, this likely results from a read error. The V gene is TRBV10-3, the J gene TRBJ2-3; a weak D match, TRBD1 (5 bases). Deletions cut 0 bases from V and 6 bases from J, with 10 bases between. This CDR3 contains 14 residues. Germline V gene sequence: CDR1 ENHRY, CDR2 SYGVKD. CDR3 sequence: CAISESQGRDTQYL. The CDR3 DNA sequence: TGTGCCATCAGTGAGTCTCAGGGCAGGGATACGCAGTATTTA.

CDR3 region: CAWSVPSGRNHYGYTF. Written as DNA, the CDR3 is TGTGCCTGGAGTGTACCCTCGGGCAGGAACCACTATGGCTACACCTTC. The rearrangement links TRBV30 to TRBJ1-2; no reliable D call. Trimming took off 0 bases at V and 3 bases at J, with 17 bases between the two ends. This CDR3 has 16 amino acids. Germline V gene lookup returns CDR1 GTSNPN and CDR2 SVGIG (reference sequence).

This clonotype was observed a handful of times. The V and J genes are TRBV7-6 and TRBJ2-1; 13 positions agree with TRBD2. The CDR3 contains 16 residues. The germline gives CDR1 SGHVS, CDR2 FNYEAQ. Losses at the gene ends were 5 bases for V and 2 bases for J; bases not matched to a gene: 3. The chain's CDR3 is CASSLGLAGPYNEQFF. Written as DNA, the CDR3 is TGTGCCAGCAGCCTGGGACTAGCGGGACCCTACAATGAGCAGTTCTTC.

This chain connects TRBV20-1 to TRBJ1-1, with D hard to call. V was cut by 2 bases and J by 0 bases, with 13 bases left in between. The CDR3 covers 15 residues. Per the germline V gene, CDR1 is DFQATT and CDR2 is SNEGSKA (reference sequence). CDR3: CSARSDASMNTEAFF. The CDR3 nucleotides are TGCAGTGCTAGATCCGACGCCAGTATGAACACTGAAGCTTTCTTT.

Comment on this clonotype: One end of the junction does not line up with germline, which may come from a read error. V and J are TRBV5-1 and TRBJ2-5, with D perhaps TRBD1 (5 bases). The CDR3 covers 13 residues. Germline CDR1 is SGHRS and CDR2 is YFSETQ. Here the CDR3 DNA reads TGCGCCAGCTCCGACCCAGGGTTCTACGAGCAGGACTTC. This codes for CASSDPGFYEQDF.

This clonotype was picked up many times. The CDR3 sequence: CASSEAGLSYNEQFF. The DNA of the CDR3 is TGTGCCAGCAGCGAAGCGGGATTATCCTACAATGAGCAGTTCTTC. This chain links TRBV9 with TRBJ2-1; 7 bases map to TRBD2. Germline lookup yields CDR1 SGDLS and CDR2 YYNGEE. The CDR3 spans 15 residues. V lost 3 bases and J lost 1; bases outside the gene matches: 4.

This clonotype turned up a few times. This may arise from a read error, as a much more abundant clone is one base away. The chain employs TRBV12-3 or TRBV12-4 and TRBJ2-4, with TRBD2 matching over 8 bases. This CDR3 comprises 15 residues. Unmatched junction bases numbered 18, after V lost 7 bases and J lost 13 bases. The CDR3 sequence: CASMVAGRRYNEQYF. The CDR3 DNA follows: TGTGCCAGCATGGTAGCGGGACGAAGGTACAATGAGCAGTACTTC.

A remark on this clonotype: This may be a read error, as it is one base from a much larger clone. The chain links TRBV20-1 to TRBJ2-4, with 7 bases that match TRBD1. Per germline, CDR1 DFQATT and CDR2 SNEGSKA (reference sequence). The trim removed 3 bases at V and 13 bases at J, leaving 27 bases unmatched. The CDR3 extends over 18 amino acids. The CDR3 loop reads CSARSVRGPNPYSYGQYF. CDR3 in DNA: TGCAGTGCTAGGTCCGTGAGGGGGCCCAACCCTTACTCCTACGGGCAGTACTTC.

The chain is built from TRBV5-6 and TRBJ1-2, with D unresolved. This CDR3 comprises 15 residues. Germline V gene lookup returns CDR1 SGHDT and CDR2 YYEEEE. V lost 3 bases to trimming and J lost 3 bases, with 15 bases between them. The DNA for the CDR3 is TGTGCCAGCAGCTATATCTCAGGAACGGACTATGGCTACACCTTC. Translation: CASSYISGTDYGYTF.

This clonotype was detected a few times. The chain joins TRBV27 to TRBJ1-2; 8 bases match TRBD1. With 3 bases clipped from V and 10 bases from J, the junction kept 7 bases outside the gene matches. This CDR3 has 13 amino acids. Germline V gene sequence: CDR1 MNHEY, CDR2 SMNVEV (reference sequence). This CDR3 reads CASSFGQGDAYTF. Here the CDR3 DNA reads TGTGCCAGCAGTTTTGGACAGGGAGATGCCTACACCTTC.

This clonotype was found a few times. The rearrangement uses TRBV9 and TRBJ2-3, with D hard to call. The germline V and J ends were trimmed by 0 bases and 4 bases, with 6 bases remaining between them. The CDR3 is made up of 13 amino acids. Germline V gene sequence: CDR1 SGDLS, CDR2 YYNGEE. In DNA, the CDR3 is TGTGCCAGCAGCGTAGACAGTGCAGATACGCAGTATTTT. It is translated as CASSVDSADTQYF.

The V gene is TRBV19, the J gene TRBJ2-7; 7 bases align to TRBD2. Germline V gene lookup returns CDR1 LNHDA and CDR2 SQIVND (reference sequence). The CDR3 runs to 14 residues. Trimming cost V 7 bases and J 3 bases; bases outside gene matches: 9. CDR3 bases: TGTGCCAGTACCCTCGGGGCGGGGGACTACGAGCAGTACTTC. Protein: CASTLGAGDYEQYF.

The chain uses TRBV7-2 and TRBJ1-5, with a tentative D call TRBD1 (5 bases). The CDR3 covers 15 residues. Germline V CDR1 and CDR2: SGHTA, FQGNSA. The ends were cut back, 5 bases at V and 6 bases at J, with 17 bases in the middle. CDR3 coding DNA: TGTACCAGCAGCCCCGGGGGGATCAGGGTTCAGCCCCAGCATTTT. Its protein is CTSSPGGIRVQPQHF.

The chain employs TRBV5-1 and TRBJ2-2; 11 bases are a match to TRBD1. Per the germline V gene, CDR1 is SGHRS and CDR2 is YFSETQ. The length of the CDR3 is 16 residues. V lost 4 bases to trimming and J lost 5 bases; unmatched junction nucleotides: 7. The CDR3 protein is CASSPGQGAKTGELFF. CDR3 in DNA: TGCGCCAGCAGCCCTGGACAGGGGGCAAAAACCGGGGAGCTGTTTTTT.